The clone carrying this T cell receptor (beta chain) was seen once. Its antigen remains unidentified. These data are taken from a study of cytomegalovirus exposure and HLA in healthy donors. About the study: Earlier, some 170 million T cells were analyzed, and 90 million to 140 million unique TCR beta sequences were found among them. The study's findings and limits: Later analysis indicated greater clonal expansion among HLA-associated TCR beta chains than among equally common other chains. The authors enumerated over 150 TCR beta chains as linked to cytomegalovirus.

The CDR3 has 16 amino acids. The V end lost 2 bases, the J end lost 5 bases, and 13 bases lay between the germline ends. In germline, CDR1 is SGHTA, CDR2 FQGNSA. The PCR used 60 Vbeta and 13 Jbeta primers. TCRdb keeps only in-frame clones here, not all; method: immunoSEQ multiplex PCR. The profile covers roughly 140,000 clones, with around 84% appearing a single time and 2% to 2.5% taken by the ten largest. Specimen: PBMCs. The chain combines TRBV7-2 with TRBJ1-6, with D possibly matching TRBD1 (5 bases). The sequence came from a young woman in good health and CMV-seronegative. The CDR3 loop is CASSLRHPGNNSPLHF. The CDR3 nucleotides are TGTGCCAGCAGCTTACGCCATCCAGGGAATAATTCACCCCTCCACTTT. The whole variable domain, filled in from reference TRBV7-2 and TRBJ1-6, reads GAGVSQSPSNKVTEKGKDVELRCDPISGHTALYWYRQSLGQGLEFLIYFQGNSAPDKSGLPSDRFSAERTGGSVSTLTIQRTQQEDSAVYLCASSLRHPGNNSPLHFGNGTRLTVT.